A selection of T cell receptor beta chains follows, all from one sample in a study of blood T cell repertoires in COVID-19. The method was immunoSEQ multiplex PCR; TCRdb's version includes in-frame clones alone and lacks a portion of them. The repertoire holds roughly 240,000 clones, with 80% to 90% as singletons. The sample taken for sequencing was peripheral blood. The receptor source for this set is a woman aged 70-85 years with acute or convalescent COVID-19. Both conserved end residues are part of each CDR3. The D gene is left open where the match is weak. Clone size, where shown, is once, few, many, or a class for clones that have expanded.

len | d_gene | j_gene | abundance | v_gene | CDR3aa | CDR3nt
18 | TRBD2 | TRBJ2-1 | - | TRBV3-1/TRBV3-2 | CASSQDQSGGAFGNEQFF | TGTGCCAGCAGCCAAGATCAGAGCGGGGGGGCCTTCGGGAATGAGCAGTTCTTC
18 | - | TRBJ1-5 | - | TRBV6-9 | CASSYRPIRGKCNQPQHF | TGTGCCAGCAGTTATCGCCCCATTCGGGGTAAATGCAATCAGCCCCAGCATTTT
16 | TRBD1 | TRBJ2-3 | - | TRBV18 | CASSPSIGQGADTQYF | TGTGCCAGCTCACCAAGCATAGGACAGGGAGCAGATACGCAGTATTTT
14 | - | TRBJ1-1 | once | TRBV3-1/TRBV3-2 | CASSQDLQGDEAFF | TGTGCCAGCAGCCAAGATCTTCAAGGAGACGAAGCTTTCTTT
15 | TRBD1 | TRBJ2-5 | once | TRBV7-9 | CASSQPTGGQETQYF | TGTGCCAGCAGCCAGCCCACAGGGGGCCAAGAGACCCAGTACTTC
14 | TRBD1 | TRBJ1-1 | - | TRBV7-2 | CASRLGTENTEAFF | TGTGCCAGCCGGCTGGGGACAGAGAACACTGAAGCTTTCTTT
15 | - | TRBJ1-1 | - | TRBV6-5 | CASSKLDSLITEAFF | TGTGCCAGCAGTAAGCTGGACAGTTTAATCACTGAAGCTTTCTTT
15 | - | TRBJ2-2 | - | TRBV7-9 | CASRRPGLGTGELFF | TGTGCCAGCAGGCGACCCGGACTGGGCACCGGGGAGCTGTTTTTT
15 | TRBD2 | TRBJ2-7 | - | TRBV6-2/TRBV6-3 | CASSYLLGGGNEQYF | TGTGCCAGCAGTTACCTCTTGGGGGGAGGGAACGAGCAGTACTTC
14 | - | TRBJ2-3 | once | TRBV10-3 | CAIRGGILTDTQYF | TGTGCCATCAGAGGAGGCATACTCACAGATACGCAGTATTTT
16 | TRBD1 | TRBJ2-2 | - | TRBV15 | CATSRAGTGYTGELFF | TGTGCCACCAGCAGGGCGGGGACAGGGTACACCGGGGAGCTGTTTTTT
14 | - | TRBJ1-4 | - | TRBV6-6 | CASQGADWIEKLFF | TGTGCCAGCCAAGGGGCAGACTGGATAGAAAAACTGTTTTTT
12 | TRBD1 | TRBJ1-1 | - | TRBV15 | CATSSGQFEAFF | TGTGCCACCAGCTCGGGACAGTTCGAAGCTTTCTTT
15 | TRBD2 | TRBJ2-7 | - | TRBV4-2 | CASRRGLAGAHEQYF | TGTGCCAGCAGGAGGGGACTAGCGGGGGCCCACGAGCAGTACTTC
13 | TRBD1 | TRBJ2-5 | - | TRBV2 | CASIRDRQETQYF | TGTGCCAGCATTAGGGACAGGCAAGAGACCCAGTACTTC
16 | - | TRBJ2-3 | - | TRBV28 | CASRGAGTLSTDTQYF | TGTGCCAGCAGGGGGGCCGGGACACTGAGCACAGATACGCAGTATTTT
13 | TRBD1 | TRBJ1-2 | many | TRBV18 | CASSPGTDYGYTF | TGTGCCAGCTCACCTGGGACAGATTATGGCTACACCTTC
15 | - | TRBJ1-1 | - | TRBV16 | CASSQSTGMNTEAFF | TGTGCCAGCAGCCAATCGACCGGGATGAACACTGAAGCTTTCTTT
14 | - | TRBJ2-3 | - | TRBV27 | CASSSVSSTDTQYF | TGTGCCAGCAGTTCGGTGTCGAGCACAGATACGCAGTATTTT
16 | TRBD1 | TRBJ2-4 | - | TRBV19 | CASSMLGQGVRDIQYF | TGTGCCAGTAGTATGCTGGGACAGGGGGTGAGGGACATTCAGTACTTC
16 | TRBD1 | TRBJ2-1 | once | TRBV4-3 | CASSLDGTGAYNEQFF | TGCGCCAGCAGCCTCGACGGGACAGGGGCCTACAATGAGCAGTTCTTC
15 | TRBD1 | TRBJ1-2 | - | TRBV6-5 | CASSYHPQGDYGYTF | TGTGCCAGCAGTTACCACCCACAGGGGGACTATGGCTACACCTTC
14 | TRBD1 | TRBJ1-2 | - | TRBV5-4 | CASRPGQGPYGYTF | TGTGCCAGCAGACCCGGACAGGGCCCATATGGCTACACCTTC
14 | - | TRBJ2-5 | - | TRBV6-5 | CASSYTGNQETQYF | TGTGCCAGCAGTTATACAGGCAACCAAGAGACCCAGTACTTC
13 | - | TRBJ1-2 | - | TRBV3-1/TRBV3-2 | CASSQTQYYGYTF | TGTGCCAGCAGCCAAACACAGTACTATGGCTACACCTTC
15 | - | TRBJ2-7 | few | TRBV7-8 | CASSLAVGGQYEQYF | TGTGCCAGCAGCTTAGCAGTTGGCGGGCAATACGAGCAGTACTTC
11 | - | TRBJ2-1 | - | TRBV24-1 | CATSALNEQFF | TGTGCCACCAGTGCTCTTAATGAGCAGTTCTTC
14 | - | TRBJ1-1 | - | TRBV10-2 | CASSELGTGTEAFF | TGCGCCAGCAGTGAACTGGGAACGGGGACTGAAGCTTTCTTT
19 | TRBD1 | TRBJ1-5 | - | TRBV19 | CASSITPLGTGYSNQPQHF | TGTGCCAGTAGTATCACCCCTCTCGGGACAGGCTATAGCAATCAGCCCCAGCATTTT
11 | - | TRBJ1-2 | - | TRBV28 | CASSRDYGYTF | TGTGCCAGCAGCCGAGACTATGGCTACACCTTC
17 | TRBD1 | TRBJ1-6 | - | TRBV5-6 | CASSLVQGESYNSPLHF | TGTGCCAGCAGCTTGGTACAGGGGGAATCCTATAATTCACCCCTCCACTTT
13 | - | TRBJ1-5 | - | TRBV29-1 | CSVGQGGNQPQHF | TGCAGCGTCGGGCAGGGTGGCAATCAGCCCCAGCATTTT
16 | TRBD1 | TRBJ1-1 | few | TRBV4-1 | CASSRTGGGPNTEAFF | TGCGCCAGCAGCCGAACAGGGGGTGGACCGAACACTGAAGCTTTCTTT
17 | TRBD1 | TRBJ1-1 | - | TRBV7-9 | CASSLGQGVLMNTEAFF | TGTGCCAGCAGCTTAGGACAGGGAGTCCTAATGAACACTGAAGCTTTCTTT
14 | - | TRBJ1-5 | once | TRBV6-2/TRBV6-3 | CASNPGGRGQPQHF | TGTGCCAGCAACCCTGGCGGGAGAGGGCAGCCCCAGCATTTT
15 | TRBD1 | TRBJ2-3 | - | TRBV2 | CASSMGQASTDTQYF | TGTGCCAGCAGTATGGGACAGGCAAGCACAGATACGCAGTATTTT
14 | - | TRBJ1-1 | - | TRBV19 | CASSLKRVRTEAFF | TGTGCCAGTAGTCTTAAGCGGGTGAGAACTGAAGCTTTCTTT
15 | - | TRBJ1-1 | - | TRBV18 | CASSPARAGNTEAFF | TGTGCCAGCTCACCCGCCAGGGCAGGGAACACTGAAGCTTTCTTT
14 | - | TRBJ2-2 | - | TRBV3-1/TRBV3-2 | CASSLSTGTGELFF | TGTGCCAGCAGCCTCTCGACGGGCACCGGGGAGCTGTTTTTT
10 | - | TRBJ2-1 | - | TRBV12-3/TRBV12-4 | CASSDWEQFF | TGTGCCAGCAGTGACTGGGAGCAGTTCTTC
16 | TRBD1 | TRBJ1-2 | - | TRBV19 | CASSTSGTGNYYGYTF | TGTGCCAGTAGTACCTCCGGGACAGGGAATTACTATGGCTACACCTTC
14 | TRBD1 | TRBJ2-7 | - | TRBV5-1 | CASSRKTGYYEQYF | TGCGCCAGCAGCCGCAAGACAGGGTACTACGAGCAGTACTTC